This is a list of T cell receptor beta chains from one sample in a study of cytomegalovirus exposure and HLA in healthy donors. The repertoire was sequenced with immunoSEQ multiplex PCR; TCRdb's copy has only in-frame clones and lacks some. Of about 110,000 clones listed, roughly 71% are singletons. Sequencing was carried out using PBMCs. All receptors come from a man younger than 30 in good health and CMV-seropositive. Each CDR3 is given with its conserved first and last residue. The D gene is left open where the match is weak. A clone size is listed for some rows: how often the clone was seen (once, few, many), or a class if it is expanded.

cdr3_nt cdr3_aa j_call clone_size v_call d_call
TGCGCCAGCAGATGCCTTAGACAGCCCTTTCTTGTGAATTCACCCCTCCACTTT CASRCLRQPFLVNSPLHF TRBJ1-6 NA TRBV10-1 NA
TGCAGCGCTGTGACAGGGGTCGGCTACGAGCAGTACTTC CSAVTGVGYEQYF TRBJ2-7 NA TRBV29-1 TRBD1
TGTGCCAGCAGTTTCCCGGGAAGGGCCGGGGAGCTGTTTTTT CASSFPGRAGELFF TRBJ2-2 NA TRBV27 NA
TGTGCCAGCAGCTTAGCTCCAGGGGAATTAGCCCAGTACTTC CASSLAPGELAQYF TRBJ2-5 NA TRBV7-9 NA
TGTGCCAGCAGTGCCGGGACTAAGAACACCGGGGAGCTGTTTTTT CASSAGTKNTGELFF TRBJ2-2 NA TRBV6-1 TRBD2
TGTGCCAGCAGGGAGGGGTCAACTAATGAAAAACTGTTTTTT CASREGSTNEKLFF TRBJ1-4 NA TRBV2 NA
TGTGGCACCTCTGGGCCACCGGGGGATACGCAGTATTTT CGTSGPPGDTQYF TRBJ2-3 few TRBV7-9 NA
TGTGCCAGCAGTCCCAGCCTTGACAGGGGCAATGGCTACACCTTC CASSPSLDRGNGYTF TRBJ1-2 NA TRBV28 TRBD1
TGTGCCAGTAGTATCACAGGGGCGCGGGTGACTGAAGCTTTCTTT CASSITGARVTEAFF TRBJ1-1 once TRBV19 TRBD1
TGTGCCAGTAGCGAACACGGGGGAAGCTCCTACAATGAGCAGTTCTTC CASSEHGGSSYNEQFF TRBJ2-1 NA TRBV19 NA
TGCGCCAGCAGCAAAACTTATGGGGCCGGGGGGACCGGGGAGCTGTTTTTT CASSKTYGAGGTGELFF TRBJ2-2 NA TRBV4-1 TRBD2
TGTGCCAGCAGCCGGGACACGAAAGAGACCCAGTACTTC CASSRDTKETQYF TRBJ2-5 few TRBV11-3 NA
TGCGCCAGCAGCTTGATCGGTAGCGGTGGGGATACGCAGTATTTT CASSLIGSGGDTQYF TRBJ2-3 NA TRBV5-1 NA
TGTGCCAGCAGTGCGGGACTAGCGGGGGACAATAAGCAGTTCTTC CASSAGLAGDNKQFF TRBJ2-1 NA TRBV2 TRBD2
TGTGCCAGCAGCTTGTTTAGCCAGGGGTTGATGGCTATCACTGAAGCTTTCTTT CASSLFSQGLMAITEAFF TRBJ1-1 NA TRBV5-6 NA
TGTGCCAGCAGCTTAGCTAGCGGGGGCTTCTACGAGCAGTACTTC CASSLASGGFYEQYF TRBJ2-7 few TRBV7-2 TRBD2
TGTGCCAGTACCCGACAGGCCCCCCCCTACGAGCAGTACTTC CASTRQAPPYEQYF TRBJ2-7 NA TRBV27 NA
TGTGCCAGCAGCTCCCGTGACAATGAGCAGTTCTTC CASSSRDNEQFF TRBJ2-1 NA TRBV11-3 NA
TGTGCCAGCAGCCACCGACAGGCCAACACCGGGGAGCTGTTTTTT CASSHRQANTGELFF TRBJ2-2 NA TRBV6-5 NA
TGTGCCAGCAGAGGAGCAAACTACGAGCAGTACTTC CASRGANYEQYF TRBJ2-7 NA TRBV6-5 NA
TGCGCCAGCAGGACCACTACTAGCGGGGGGTCAGGAGGAGAGACCCAGTACTTC CASRTTTSGGSGGETQYF TRBJ2-5 NA TRBV5-1 TRBD2
TGTGCCAGCAGTGAGACAGGGAGCAATCAGCCCCAGCATTTT CASSETGSNQPQHF TRBJ1-5 NA TRBV6-8 TRBD1
TGTGCCAGTAGCGACGGACTCTCCTACAATGAGCAGTTCTTC CASSDGLSYNEQFF TRBJ2-1 NA TRBV19 NA
TGTGCCAGCAGTGAAAGGGGCAATGAGCAGTTCTTC CASSERGNEQFF TRBJ2-1 NA TRBV6-1 NA
TGTGCCAGCAGCGTAGGGGGAGCGGCAGATACGCAGTATTTT CASSVGGAADTQYF TRBJ2-3 NA TRBV7-3 NA
TGTGCCAGCAGCCCCACCGGGGGAAACACCATATATTTT CASSPTGGNTIYF TRBJ1-3 NA TRBV7-8 NA
TGTGCCAGCAGCTTCCCGGGGGGGCCAGGAACTAATGAAAAACTGTTTTTT CASSFPGGPGTNEKLFF TRBJ1-4 few TRBV11-3 NA
TGTGCCAGCACGTCGCAGGGCACAGATACGCAGTATTTT CASTSQGTDTQYF TRBJ2-3 NA TRBV6-1 NA
TGTGCCAGCGGGGAAGGGACTAGAGGTACGCAGTATTTT CASGEGTRGTQYF TRBJ2-3 NA TRBV28 TRBD2
TGTGCCAGCAGCGTAGCGAGCCGAGCAGAGACCCAGTACTTC CASSVASRAETQYF TRBJ2-5 NA TRBV9 NA
TGCGCCTTGGGCGAATTTGCGGATACGCAGTATTTT CALGEFADTQYF TRBJ2-3 few TRBV10-2 NA
TGTGCCAGCAGTGCGACAGGGCGAACTAATGAAAAACTGTTTTTT CASSATGRTNEKLFF TRBJ1-4 NA TRBV6-5 TRBD1
TGTGCCAGCAGCGAAAGAAGCCGTGGGGACAGGGGGCGTGAGCAGTACTTC CASSERSRGDRGREQYF TRBJ2-7 NA TRBV11-3 TRBD1
TGTGCCAGCAGTAGACTAGCGGGCCTCACAGATACGCAGTATTTT CASSRLAGLTDTQYF TRBJ2-3 NA TRBV9 TRBD2
TGTGCCAGCAGCCTCTGGACTAGCGGGGGGGGTGAGCAGTTCTTC CASSLWTSGGGEQFF TRBJ2-1 NA TRBV7-6 TRBD2
TGTGCCAGCAGCCCTCGGTCCTCCGCAATCCATCATTACAATGAGCAGTTCTTC CASSPRSSAIHHYNEQFF TRBJ2-1 NA TRBV5-4 NA
TGTGCCAGCAGCTTAGGTTTTTTGACAGGGAATCGGTACAATGAGCAGTTCTTC CASSLGFLTGNRYNEQFF TRBJ2-1 NA TRBV7-9 TRBD1
TGTGCCAGCAGTTCCAGGGGAGCTAACTATGGCTACACCTTC CASSSRGANYGYTF TRBJ1-2 NA TRBV27 NA
TGTGCCAGCAGCCCGGGGACTAGCGGGGGACCCTACGAGCAGTACTTC CASSPGTSGGPYEQYF TRBJ2-7 NA TRBV5-6 TRBD2
TGTGCCAGCAGCTTAGATACGGGGACAGGGTCGCACGAGCAGTACTTC CASSLDTGTGSHEQYF TRBJ2-7 NA TRBV7-6 TRBD1
TGTGCCAGCAGCTCGGAGACAGGGTTGAGCACAGATACGCAGTATTTT CASSSETGLSTDTQYF TRBJ2-3 once TRBV7-9 TRBD1
TGCGCCAGCAGCTTGGGCGGGACTAGCGGGCCTAGCACAGATACGCAGTATTTT CASSLGGTSGPSTDTQYF TRBJ2-3 NA TRBV5-1 TRBD2
TGTGCCAGCAGCTTAGATCCGGGGGGACGCACAGATACGCAGTATTTT CASSLDPGGRTDTQYF TRBJ2-3 NA TRBV11-2 TRBD2
TGTGCCAGTAGCCAAAACCACAGGGTTTCACCCCTCCACTTT CASSQNHRVSPLHF TRBJ1-6 NA TRBV19 NA
TGCGCCAGCAGCCAAGAACCGGGACTGCTCACTGAAGCTTTCTTT CASSQEPGLLTEAFF TRBJ1-1 NA TRBV4-1 NA
TGTGCCAGCAGCACGGGGAGGGGTAACTATGGCTACACCTTC CASSTGRGNYGYTF TRBJ1-2 NA TRBV7-9 NA